The 23 T cell receptor beta chains below all came from one sample that was sequenced in a study of T cell responses to AZD1222 COVID-19 vaccine. Assay used: immunoSEQ multiplex PCR; TCRdb lists only in-frame clones, some missing. In the table there are about 140,000 clones, roughly 92% of which are singletons. The source was peripheral blood, collected on day 0 of AZD1222 vaccination. The source of these receptors is an adult in good health.

This clone has only one observation. The V gene is TRBV7-8, the J gene TRBJ2-7, with D perhaps TRBD1 (5 bases). Trimming cost V 1 base and J 6 bases, with 13 bases left between them. This CDR3 comprises 14 residues. Germline V gene sequence: CDR1 SGHVS, CDR2 FQNEAQ. The CDR3 region is CASSLVGRAGEQYF. For the CDR3, the DNA is TGTGCCAGCAGCTTAGTAGGCAGGGCAGGCGAGCAGTACTTC.

The V call is TRBV5-1, the J call TRBJ2-5, with D perhaps matching TRBD2 (5 bases). V was clipped by 4 bases and J by 5 bases, with 18 bases between them. Germline CDR1 SGHRS, CDR2 YFSETQ. CDR3 length equals 15 residues. CDR3 loop: CASSPGGTPGETQYF. CDR3 nucleotides: TGCGCCAGCAGCCCGGGCGGAACTCCGGGGGAGACCCAGTACTTC.

This rearrangement joins TRBV7-6 to TRBJ2-1, with D perhaps TRBD1 (7 bases). Deletions cut 6 bases from V and 10 bases from J, with 10 bases between. CDR3 length: 11 residues. From germline, CDR1 is SGHVS and CDR2 FNYEAQ. The CDR3 DNA reads TGTGCCAGCAGATCAGGGGGGGAGCAGTTCTTC. Protein: CASRSGGEQFF.

The rearrangement joins TRBV5-4 to TRBJ1-1; a weak D match, TRBD1 (6 bases). The CDR3 is made up of 14 amino acids. Germline lookup yields CDR1 SGHNT and CDR2 YYREEE (reference sequence). V lost 0 bases and J lost 3, with 9 bases in between. Here the CDR3 reads CASSLGGGHTEAFF. The CDR3 region has the DNA TGTGCCAGCAGCTTGGGAGGGGGGCACACTGAAGCTTTCTTT.

The rearrangement uses TRBV24-1 and TRBJ2-7; D may be TRBD2 (6 bases). Germline assignment: CDR1 KGHDR and CDR2 SFDVKD. The V and J ends lost 4 bases and 5 bases respectively, with 20 bases between them. The CDR3 sequence is 16 residues long. CDR3 protein: CATSDAAPGERDEQYF. CDR3 in DNA: TGTGCCACCAGTGACGCGGCACCGGGAGAGAGGGACGAGCAGTACTTC.

The V call is TRBV6-5, the J call TRBJ1-5; 8 bases are shared with TRBD1. This CDR3 has 13 amino acids. V shed 7 bases, J shed 7 bases, and the junction held 6 bases outside the gene matches. From germline, CDR1 is MNHEY and CDR2 SVGAGI. Written as DNA, the CDR3 is TGTGCCAGCAACCCGGACAGGGCCCAGCCCCAGCATTTT. Its protein product is CASNPDRAQPQHF.

The J gene is TRBJ1-1, the V gene TRBV25-1, with D unclear. The CDR3 has 14 residues. The V end was cut by 5 bases, the J end by 4 bases, with 14 bases between. Germline V gene sequence: CDR1 MGHDK, CDR2 SYGVNS. CDR3 amino acids: CASSLPGSSTEAFF. The CDR3 region has the DNA TGTGCCAGCAGTCTCCCCGGGAGTTCCACTGAAGCTTTCTTT.

This clone was counted a single time. This rearrangement joins TRBV11-3 to TRBJ2-1, with D perhaps matching TRBD2 (6 bases). There are 17 residues in the CDR3. V lost 0 bases, J lost 9 bases, and 21 bases lay in between. The V gene's germline CDR1 is SGHNT and CDR2 YENEEA. The CDR3 DNA is TGTGCCAGCAGCTTAGATAGGGGTAGCGGAGATCTCAGTGAGCAGTTCTTC. As protein: CASSLDRGSGDLSEQFF.

The chain combines TRBV7-9 with TRBJ1-6, with D hard to call. Germline lookup yields CDR1 SEHNR and CDR2 FQNEAQ (reference sequence). V lost 7 bases to trimming and J lost 7 bases, with 11 bases between them. The CDR3 consists of 13 residues. Written as DNA, the CDR3 is TGTGCCAGCAACCTCATCTGGAATTCACCCCTCCACTTT. Amino acids: CASNLIWNSPLHF.

The chain carries TRBV6-4 and TRBJ1-2, with D perhaps TRBD1 (6 bases). The ends were cut back, 5 bases at V and 0 bases at J, with 13 bases in the middle. Germline-derived CDR1 and CDR2 are MRHNA and SNTAGT. The CDR3 sequence is 15 residues long. CDR3 sequence: CASSPDRRANYGYTF. The CDR3, as DNA: TGTGCCAGCAGTCCAGACAGGAGAGCTAACTATGGCTACACCTTC.

The chain carries TRBV9 and TRBJ1-6; TRBD1 agrees at 7 bases. This CDR3 region has 14 residues. CDR1 SGDLS and CDR2 YYNGEE come from the germline V gene. The V gene end was trimmed by 0 bases and the J gene end by 8 bases; junction bases not matched to a gene: 2. The CDR3 loop reads CASSVEQGYSPLHF. CDR3 nucleotide sequence: TGTGCCAGCAGCGTAGAACAGGGGTATTCACCCCTCCACTTT.

The V gene is TRBV3-1 (or the pseudogene TRBV3-2), the J gene TRBJ2-5; D ambiguous. V lost 4 bases and J 5 bases, leaving 17 bases between the germline ends. The CDR3 has 15 residues. Germline lookup yields CDR1 LGHDT and CDR2 YNNKEL (reference sequence). This chain's CDR3 is CASSLVKAVRETQYF. CDR3 DNA: TGTGCCAGCAGCCTAGTGAAGGCAGTGCGGGAGACCCAGTACTTC.

This clone came up once. The chain is built from TRBV2 and TRBJ1-2; TRBD1 matches 9 bases. With V trimmed by 6 bases and J by 4 bases, 3 bases remained unmatched. The CDR3 contains 13 residues. CDR1 and CDR2 from the germline V gene are SNHLY and FYNNEI. DNA of the CDR3: TGTGCCAGCAGGGGACAGGGAACCTATGGCTACACCTTC. This translates into CASRGQGTYGYTF.

The chain uses TRBV10-1 and TRBJ2-1, with 13 bases that match TRBD2. Germline CDR1 WNHNN, CDR2 SYGVQD (reference sequence). The CDR3 is 15 amino acids. V lost 6 bases to trimming and J lost 10 bases; unmatched junction nucleotides: 9. The CDR3 region has the DNA TGCGCCAGCAGCCAACTAGCGGGGGGGCCCCGAGAGCAGTTCTTC. It encodes CASSQLAGGPREQFF.

This clone was counted a single time. A junction boundary mismatches the germline segment, possibly from a read error. The chain couples TRBV5-1 to TRBJ2-7; D gene uncertain. CDR3 length equals 12 residues. Germline V gene sequence: CDR1 SGHRS, CDR2 YFSETQ. CDR3 loop: CASSLELGEKYF. DNA for the CDR3: TGCGCCAGCAGCTTGGAGCTCGGCGAGAAGTACTTC.

The chain combines TRBV19 with TRBJ1-1, with 7 bases identical to TRBD1. Germline CDR1 and CDR2: LNHDA and SQIVND (reference sequence). V was clipped by 5 bases and J by 3 bases; unmatched bases: 6. This CDR3 comprises 14 residues. Here the CDR3 DNA reads TGTGCCAGTAGTGACAGGGTGGCGTACACTGAAGCTTTCTTT. It encodes CASSDRVAYTEAFF. Complete variable domain (other parts from reference TRBV19 and TRBJ1-1): DGGITQSPKYLFRKEGQNVTLSCEQNLNHDAMYWYRQDPGQGLRLIYYSQIVNDFQKGDIAEGYSVSREKKESFPLTVTSAQKNPTAFYLCASSDRVAYTEAFFGQGTRLTVV.

This clone was counted only a few times. This CDR3 is CASSSSSGDLNYGYTF. CDR3 bases: TGTGCCAGCAGTTCGTCATCAGGTGACCTTAACTATGGCTACACCTTC. The V gene is TRBV6-5, the J gene TRBJ1-2; D not resolved. The germline V and J ends were trimmed by 4 bases and 1 base, with 16 bases remaining between them. The germline V gene has CDR1 MNHEY and CDR2 SVGAGI. The CDR3 runs to 16 residues.

The rearrangement joins TRBV3-1 (or the pseudogene TRBV3-2) to TRBJ1-2, with D maybe TRBD1 (5 bases). CDR3 length equals 15 residues. Between the trimmed V and J ends, which lost 0 bases and 4 bases, there was a span of 12 bases. The V gene's germline CDR1 is LGHDT and CDR2 YNNKEL (reference sequence). The CDR3 sequence is CASSQESQGLYGYTF. CDR3 nucleotide sequence: TGTGCCAGCAGCCAAGAAAGTCAGGGCCTCTATGGCTACACCTTC.

This rearrangement joins TRBV14 to TRBJ1-6; TRBD1 matches 10 bases. The germline V gene encodes CDR1 SGHDN and CDR2 FVKESK. CDR3 length: 17 amino acids. Unmatched junction bases numbered 8, after V lost 2 bases and J lost 7 bases. The CDR3 reads CASSQRPGTGVNSPLHF. The CDR3 DNA reads as TGTGCCAGCAGCCAACGTCCCGGGACAGGGGTCAATTCACCCCTCCACTTT. Full variable domain (rest looked up from reference TRBV14 and TRBJ1-6): EAGVTQFPSHSVIEKGQTVTLRCDPISGHDNLYWYRRVMGKEIKFLLHFVKESKQDESGMPNNRFLAERTGGTYSTLKVQPAELEDSGVYFCASSQRPGTGVNSPLHFGNGTRLTVT.

V usage is TRBV2 and J usage is TRBJ2-1; 8 bases are shared with TRBD2. V was pared by 6 bases and J by 0 bases, with 7 bases of the junction left unmatched. From germline, CDR1 is SNHLY and CDR2 FYNNEI. CDR3 length: 16 amino acids. As DNA, the CDR3 is TGTGCCAGCAGGGAGCACAGCGGGAGCTCCTACAATGAGCAGTTCTTC. This sequence encodes CASREHSGSSYNEQFF. Looking up the rest from reference TRBV2 and TRBJ2-1 gives the full variable domain: EPEVTQTPSHQVTQMGQEVILRCVPISNHLYFYWYRQILGQKVEFLVSFYNNEISEKSEIFDDQFSVERPDGSNFTLKIRSTKLEDSAMYFCASREHSGSSYNEQFFGPGTRLTVL.

The chain combines TRBV3-1 (or the pseudogene TRBV3-2) with TRBJ2-1, with TRBD2 matching 12 bases. Germline-derived CDR1 and CDR2 are LGHDT and YNNKEL (reference sequence). CDR3 length: 16 residues. V gave up 1 base and J gave up 10 bases; unmatched junction bases: 8. The CDR3 reads CASSQVKTSGRGEQFF. For the CDR3, the DNA is TGTGCCAGCAGCCAAGTTAAGACTAGCGGGAGAGGAGAGCAGTTCTTC.

A note on this clone: This same CDR3 is encoded by further DNA sequences in the sample. This chain links TRBV6-6 with TRBJ1-1; D is perhaps TRBD1 (6 bases). V was pared by 6 bases and J by 2 bases, with 13 bases between. Germline V gene sequence: CDR1 MNHNY, CDR2 SVGAGI (reference sequence). The CDR3 consists of 14 residues. As DNA, the CDR3 is TGTGCCAGCAGCCCCCGGGGGGGCAACACTGAAGCTTTCTTT. The encoded protein is CASSPRGGNTEAFF.

This clone occurred a few times. Mismatch with germline at one junction end may stem from a read error. This chain connects TRBV5-6 to TRBJ2-7; 8 bases agree with TRBD1. Looked up from germline, CDR1 is SGHDT and CDR2 is YYEEEE. This CDR3 has 12 amino acids. CDR3 residues: CASSLGPGQAAF. The CDR3, as DNA: TGTGCCAGCAGCTTGGGTCCGGGACAGGCGGCGTTC.